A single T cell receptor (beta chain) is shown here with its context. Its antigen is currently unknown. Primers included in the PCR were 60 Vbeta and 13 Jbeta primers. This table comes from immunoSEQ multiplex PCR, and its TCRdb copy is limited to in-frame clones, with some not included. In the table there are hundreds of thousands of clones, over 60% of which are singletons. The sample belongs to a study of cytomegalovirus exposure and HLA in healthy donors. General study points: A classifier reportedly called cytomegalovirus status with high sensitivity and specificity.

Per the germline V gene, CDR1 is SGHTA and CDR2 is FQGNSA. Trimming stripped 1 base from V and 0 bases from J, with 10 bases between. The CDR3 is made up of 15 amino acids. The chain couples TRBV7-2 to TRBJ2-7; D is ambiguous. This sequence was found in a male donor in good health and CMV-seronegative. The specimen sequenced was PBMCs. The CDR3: CASSLVAFPSYEQYF. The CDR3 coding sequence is TGTGCCAGCAGCTTAGTCGCGTTCCCCTCCTACGAGCAGTACTTC.